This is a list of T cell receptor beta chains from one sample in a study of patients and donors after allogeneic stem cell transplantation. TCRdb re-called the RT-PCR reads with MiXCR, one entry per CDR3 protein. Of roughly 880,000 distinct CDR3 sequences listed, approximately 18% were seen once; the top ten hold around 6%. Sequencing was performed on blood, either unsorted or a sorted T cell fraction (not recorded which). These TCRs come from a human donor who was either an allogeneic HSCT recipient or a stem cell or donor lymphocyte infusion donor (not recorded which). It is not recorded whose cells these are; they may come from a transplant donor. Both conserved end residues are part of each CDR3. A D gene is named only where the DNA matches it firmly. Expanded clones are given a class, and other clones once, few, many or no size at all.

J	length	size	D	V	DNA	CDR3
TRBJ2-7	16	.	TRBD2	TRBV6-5	TGTGCCAGCAGTTACTCGGGGCTAGCGGGGGAATATGGGCAGTACTTC	CASSYSGLAGEYGQYF
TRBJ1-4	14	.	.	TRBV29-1	TGCAGCGGGTACAGCGGCGCAACTAATGAAAAACTGTTTTTT	CSGYSGATNEKLFF
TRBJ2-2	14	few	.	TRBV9	TGTGCCAGCAGTGCCGCGTTCTTGGCCGGGGAGCTGTTTTTT	CASSAAFLAGELFF
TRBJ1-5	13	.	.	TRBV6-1	TGTGCCAGCACCGGGGGAAAGGACCAGCCCCAGCATTTT	CASTGGKDQPQHF
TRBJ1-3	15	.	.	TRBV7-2	TGTGCCAGCAGCTTTCAACCCATCTCTGGAAACACCATATATTTT	CASSFQPISGNTIYF
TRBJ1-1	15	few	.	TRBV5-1	TGCGCCAGCCATACAGGGCCAGCGAGGCACACTGAAGCTTTCTTT	CASHTGPARHTEAFF
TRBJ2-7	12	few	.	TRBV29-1	TGCAGCGTTGAAGGGCCGGCCTACGAGCAGTACTTC	CSVEGPAYEQYF
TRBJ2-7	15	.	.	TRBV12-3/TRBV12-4	TGTGCCAGCAGTTTATCAGGGCCTAGGGCCTACGAGCAGTACTTC	CASSLSGPRAYEQYF
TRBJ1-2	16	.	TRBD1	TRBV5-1	TGCGCCAGCAGCTCCTTTTCGACAGGGGCATTCTATGGCTACACCTTC	CASSSFSTGAFYGYTF
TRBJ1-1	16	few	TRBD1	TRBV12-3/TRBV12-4	TGTGCCAGCAGTCGGACAGGGGGCTCAGAGAACACTGAAGCTTTCTTT	CASSRTGGSENTEAFF
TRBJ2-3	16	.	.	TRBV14	TGTGCCAGCAGCCAATTGGGGGGGGCCCCCACAGATACGCAGTATTTT	CASSQLGGAPTDTQYF
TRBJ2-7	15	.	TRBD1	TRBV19	TGTGCCAGTAGTCGGCCCGGGACAGGATACTACGAGCAGTACTTC	CASSRPGTGYYEQYF
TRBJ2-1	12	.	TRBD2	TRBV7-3	TGTGCCAGCAGCCCCGGGGGGGGGGCCTTGTTCTTC	CASSPGGGALFF
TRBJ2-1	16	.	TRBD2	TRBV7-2	TGTGCCAGCAGCTCATCGTTAGCGGGAGACCACAATGAGCAGTTCTTC	CASSSSLAGDHNEQFF
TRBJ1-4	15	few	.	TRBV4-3	TGCGCCAGCAGCCAAGGCACGGTAACTAATGAAAAACTGTTTTTT	CASSQGTVTNEKLFF
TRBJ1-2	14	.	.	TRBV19	TGTGCCAGTAGTATATGGGGGAGCGGCGCTGGCTACACCTTC	CASSIWGSGAGYTF
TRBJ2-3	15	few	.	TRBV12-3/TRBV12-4	TGTGCCAGCAGTTTCCAGGGGCGGGGGCGAGATACGCAGTATTTT	CASSFQGRGRDTQYF
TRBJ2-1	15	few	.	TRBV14	TGTGCCAGCAGCCAAGGAGTTGCCAGAGTCTTTGAGCAGTTCTTC	CASSQGVARVFEQFF
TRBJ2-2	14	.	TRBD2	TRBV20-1	TGCAGTGCTCTCCGGGGGGGCTCCACCGGGGAGCTGTTTTTT	CSALRGGSTGELFF
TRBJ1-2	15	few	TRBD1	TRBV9	TGTGCCAGCAGCATGAACACAGGGGACGGCTATGGCTACACCTTC	CASSMNTGDGYGYTF
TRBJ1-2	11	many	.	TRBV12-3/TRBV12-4	TGTGCCAGCAGTTTTCTCGGGGGCTACACCTTC	CASSFLGGYTF
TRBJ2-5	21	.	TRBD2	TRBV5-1	TGCGCCAGCAGCTTCCGGGGGCTAGATCGACTAGCGGCATTTGTAGGGGAGACCCAGTACTTC	CASSFRGLDRLAAFVGETQYF